This T cell receptor beta chain is from a study of blood T cells in healthy people across ages. Overall study results and limits: It was held that diversity estimates obtained from one million T cells represented underestimates.

Note on this clonotype: Its antigen remains unknown. Its ends do not fully match the called genes, so a read error is possible.

For the second PCR, which ran for about 6 to 12 cycles, a sample-barcoded 5' primer and a J-beta primer mix were used. Researchers report that a template-switch adaptor with 12 random nucleotides tagged each cDNA molecule. Each sample provided no less than 3 million CDR3-containing paired-end reads. TCRdb used MiXCR to reprocess the 5' RACE reads, holding one entry per CDR3 protein. The table lists under 2 million distinct CDR3 sequences, about 35% of them singletons, with approximately 11% in the top ten. The CDR3 spans 15 residues. Per the germline V gene, CDR1 is SGHRS and CDR2 is YFSETQ. Material for sequencing was blood. The source is a woman in her 30s in good health. The chain recombines TRBV5-1 with TRBJ2-1; weak D call: TRBD1 (6 bases). CDR3 amino acids: CASSSAGAGVNERFF. CDR3 DNA sequence: TGCGCTAGCAGCTCGGCCGGGGCAGGGGTCAATGAGCGGTTCTTC.